These T cell receptor beta chains were read from a single sample in a study of control samples from healthy donors and cancer patients. Here immunoSEQ multiplex PCR was the method, and the copy in TCRdb shows in-frame clones only, minus some. The sample has under 200,000 clones; over 95% are singletons. Sequenced input: blood. These receptors originate from a woman younger than 45 in good health. Both conserved end residues are part of each CDR3. The order of the fields is V gene, clone size, D gene, CDR3 protein. D genes are given only for firm matches. Clone size is not always given. Where it is, it says once, few, many or a class for expanded clones.

TRBV6-5 | - | - | CASSRGVGGNEQFF
TRBV5-1 | - | - | CASSLWGNQPQHF
TRBV5-4 | once | - | CASSPPGDDTDTQYF
TRBV6-5 | - | - | CASSFGGPGTEAFF
TRBV5-4 | - | TRBD2 | CASSRAGGNTGELFF
TRBV21-1 | few | - | CASSRGPETQYF
TRBV5-1 | - | - | CASSLGLIGGRPYEQYF
TRBV6-5 | - | - | CASRPSSYEQYF
TRBV6-4 | - | - | CASSHRGISGANVLTF
TRBV7-2 | - | TRBD1 | CASTLEGAINEQYF
TRBV6-5 | - | TRBD1 | CASSRDRGGGYTF
TRBV11-3 | - | - | CASSPHGGLSNEQFF
TRBV5-1 | - | TRBD1 | CASSPGTGKETQYF
TRBV19 | - | - | CASSILGRATEQPQHF
TRBV15 | - | - | CATSRDFSRERTYEQYF
TRBV3-1/TRBV3-2 | - | - | CASSEVGGGGNTIYF
TRBV28 | - | - | CASSFFTDTQYF
TRBV7-2 | - | - | CASSFGAPYEQYF
TRBV28 | once | - | CASRIGGHHNSPLHF
TRBV7-9 | - | TRBD1 | CASSVTGTGPEKLFF
TRBV7-3 | - | - | CASSFGAGFGYTF
TRBV2 | once | TRBD1 | CASTRQGYYEQYF
TRBV21-1 | - | - | CASNCPGTGAANTGELFF
TRBV7-9 | - | - | CASSQPQEKLFF
TRBV5-1 | - | - | CASSSGRVIYEQYF
TRBV18 | - | - | CASSSREGGPQHF
TRBV28 | - | - | CASARSYNSPLHF
TRBV27 | - | TRBD1 | CASSIRQGSSNQPQHF
TRBV5-4 | - | - | CASSQEPNSPLHF
TRBV20-1 | - | - | CSAGAPTDTQYF
TRBV20-1 | - | - | CSASGGLETQYF
TRBV18 | - | - | CASSPFKGLDTGELFF
TRBV6-5 | - | - | CASSYSRGGSTEAFF
TRBV5-1 | - | - | CASSPRRGDYEQYF
TRBV10-1 | - | - | CASSDPGLKAFF
TRBV6-6 | - | - | CASRLVAGGRSSPLHF
TRBV4-2 | - | - | CASSQVIYNEQFF